The T cell receptor (beta chain) described here comes from a study of blood T cell repertoires in COVID-19. The protocol was immunoSEQ multiplex PCR, while the TCRdb copy is restricted to in-frame clones and leaves out a portion. The table includes around 52,000 clones, 87% detected once. Trimming cost V 5 bases and J 6 bases, with 19 bases left between them. CDR3 length: 15 residues. From germline, CDR1 is SEHNR and CDR2 FQNEAQ (reference sequence). This clone was seen more than once but under ten times. What was sequenced was peripheral blood. This chain joins TRBV7-9 and TRBJ1-1; no clear D gene. This clonotype was obtained from a woman older than 75 with COVID-19, enrolled during active disease. The CDR3 DNA is TGTGCCAGCAGCCCGGTTCTCCGTAGAAGAGCTGAAGCTTTCTTT. Encoded protein: CASSPVLRRRAEAFF.